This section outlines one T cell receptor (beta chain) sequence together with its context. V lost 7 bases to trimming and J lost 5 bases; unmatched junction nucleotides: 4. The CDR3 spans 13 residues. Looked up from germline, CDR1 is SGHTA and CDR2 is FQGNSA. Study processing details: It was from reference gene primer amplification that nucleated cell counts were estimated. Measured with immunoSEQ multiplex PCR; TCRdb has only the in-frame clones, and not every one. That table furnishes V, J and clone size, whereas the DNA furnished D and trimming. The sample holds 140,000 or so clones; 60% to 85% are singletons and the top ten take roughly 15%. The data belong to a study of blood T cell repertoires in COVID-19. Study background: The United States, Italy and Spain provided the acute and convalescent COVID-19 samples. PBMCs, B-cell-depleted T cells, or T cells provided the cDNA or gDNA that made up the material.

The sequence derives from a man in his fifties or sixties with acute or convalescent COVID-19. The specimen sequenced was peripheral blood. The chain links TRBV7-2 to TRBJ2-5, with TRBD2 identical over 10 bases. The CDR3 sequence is CASNPSGGETQYF. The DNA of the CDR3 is TGTGCCAGCAATCCTAGCGGGGGTGAGACCCAGTACTTC.